Presented here are 5 T cell receptor beta chains from one specimen sequenced in a study of T cells in Graves' hyperthyroidism and ophthalmopathy. Using RNA transcripts as the source, TCR beta CDR3 regions were amplified. The TCR CDR3 was amplified in a first-round RT-PCR using the HTBI primer set. TCRdb re-called the multiplex PCR reads through MiXCR, storing one row per CDR3 protein. The table shows about 250,000 distinct CDR3 sequences, with over 20% occurring only once. Source material: blood. Receptors originate from a woman aged 40-49 years with Graves' ophthalmopathy.

This clonotype was counted at least ten times. This chain connects TRBV12-3 or TRBV12-4 to TRBJ1-1; 7 positions match TRBD1. The CDR3 is 18 amino acids. The J segment lost 5 bases and the V segment lost 7 bases, leaving 22 bases of the junction unmatched. The CDR3 sequence: CASTTHFVTGQIETEAFF. The CDR3 nucleotides are TGTGCCAGCACCACACATTTTGTGACAGGGCAAATTGAAACTGAAGCTTTCTTT.

This clonotype was detected ten times or more. For the CDR3, the DNA is TGTGCCACCAGCGTGGGACGGGGGGGAGGATGGAAGCAGTACTTC. It translates to CATSVGRGGGWKQYF. The chain joins TRBV15 to TRBJ2-7; 8 bases match TRBD2. The ends lost 5 bases at V and 8 bases at J; junction bases unmatched: 14. Germline values: CDR1 LNHNV, CDR2 YYDKDF (reference sequence). This CDR3 region has 15 residues.

In its sample, this clonotype was seen many times. The V and J genes are TRBV2 and TRBJ1-5; D gene unclear. V was clipped by 2 bases and J by 5 bases, with 10 bases between them. Per the germline V gene, CDR1 is SNHLY and CDR2 is FYNNEI. The CDR3 runs 14 residues. CDR3 sequence: CASSERVRYQPQHF. CDR3 coding DNA: TGTGCCAGCAGTGAAAGGGTCCGCTATCAGCCCCAGCATTTT.

This clonotype was counted ten times or more. The chain combines TRBV7-9 with TRBJ1-2; D gene ambiguous. The germline gives CDR1 SEHNR, CDR2 FQNEAQ (reference sequence). With 2 bases removed from V and 8 bases from J, the gap between germline ends came to 18 bases. This CDR3 contains 15 residues. CDR3 loop: CASSLLVGRERGYTF. CDR3 sequence (DNA): TGTGCCAGCAGCTTATTGGTAGGGAGAGAAAGAGGCTACACCTTC.

This clonotype was observed a single time. The junction departs from the called germline gene at one end, perhaps through a read error. The chain has TRBV19 and TRBJ1-2, with D perhaps TRBD1 (5 bases). CDR1 and CDR2 from the germline V gene are LNHDA and SQIVND (reference sequence). The CDR3 has 16 residues. Written as DNA, the CDR3 is TGTGCCAGTAGTCCCTTCCGGGGCGGCGATACCTATGGCTACAACTTC. Translation gives CASSPFRGGDTYGYNF.